Below, 5 T cell receptor beta chains from the same sample are listed, as sequenced in a study of prognosis after radiotherapy for stage I lung cancer. Two rounds of multiplex PCR amplified TCR beta CDR3 from genomic DNA. Each TRBV and TRBJ gene had its own primer in the first PCR round. TCRdb re-derived calls from the multiplex PCR reads in MiXCR, one entry per CDR3 protein. The table lists some 13,000 distinct CDR3 sequences, about 50% of them singletons. The sample here was PBMCs, taken before or after stereotactic body radiation therapy (not recorded which). The receptor source for this set is a donor over 45 with non-small cell lung cancer.

V and J are TRBV6-1 and TRBJ2-3, with TRBD2 matching over 15 bases. This CDR3 is 18 amino acids long. The germline CDR1 and CDR2 sequences are MNHNS and SASEGT. V shed 5 bases, J shed 7 bases, and the junction held 13 bases outside the gene matches. The CDR3, as DNA: TGTGCCAGCAGTTACGAGCGGACTAGCGGGAGGGCCTTAAATACGCAGTATTTT. Its translation: CASSYERTSGRALNTQYF.

This clonotype was counted ten times or more. This rearrangement joins TRBV5-4 to TRBJ1-1; D ambiguous. Germline V gene data show CDR1 as SGHNT and CDR2 as YYREEE (reference sequence). The CDR3 contains 13 residues. Trimming shortened V by 5 bases and J by 6 bases, and 14 bases separated the two germline ends. CDR3 DNA sequence: TGTGCCAGCAGACCCGACTCCACCGCTGAAGCTTTCTTT. This gives the protein CASRPDSTAEAFF. Using reference TRBV5-4 and TRBJ1-1 for the parts outside the CDR3, the full variable domain is ETGVTQSPTHLIKTRGQQVTLRCSSQSGHNTVSWYQQALGQGPQFIFQYYREEENGRGNFPPRFSGLQFPNYSSELNVNALELDDSALYLCASRPDSTAEAFFGQGTRLTVV.

This clonotype came up many times. CDR3 in DNA: TGTGCCAGCAGCCAAGGCTGGGGGGGGGATGGGGAGACCCAGTACTTC. This codes for CASSQGWGGDGETQYF. J is TRBJ2-5 and V is TRBV3-1; 7 bases fit TRBD2. The CDR3 has 16 amino acids. V was clipped by 1 base and J by 5 bases; unmatched bases: 10. Germline V gene data show CDR1 as LGHDT and CDR2 as YNNKEL (reference sequence).

The rearrangement uses TRBV28 and TRBJ2-2; D may be TRBD1 (5 bases). This CDR3 spans 16 amino acids. CDR1 is MDHEN, CDR2 SYDVKM, per germline. Trimming took off 3 bases at V and 4 bases at J, with 15 bases between the two ends. CDR3 loop: CASSFDISTVTGELFF. As DNA, the CDR3 is TGTGCCAGCAGTTTTGATATTTCGACAGTCACCGGGGAGCTGTTTTTT. The full variable domain, in which reference TRBV28 and TRBJ2-2 provide the parts outside the CDR3, is DVKVTQSSRYLVKRTGEKVFLECVQDMDHENMFWYRQDPGLGLRLIYFSYDVKMKEKGDIPEGYSVSREKKERFSLILESASTNQTSMYLCASSFDISTVTGELFFGEGSRLTVL.

This clonotype was observed many times. Written as DNA, the CDR3 is TGTGCCAGCAGCCAAGGGGTGATCAACTACGAGCAGTACTTC. This encodes CASSQGVINYEQYF. The chain is built from TRBV3-1 and TRBJ2-7; D is uncertain. CDR1 and CDR2 from the germline V gene are LGHDT and YNNKEL (reference sequence). The CDR3 runs to 14 residues. Between the trimmed V and J ends, which lost 1 base and 3 bases, there was a span of 10 bases.